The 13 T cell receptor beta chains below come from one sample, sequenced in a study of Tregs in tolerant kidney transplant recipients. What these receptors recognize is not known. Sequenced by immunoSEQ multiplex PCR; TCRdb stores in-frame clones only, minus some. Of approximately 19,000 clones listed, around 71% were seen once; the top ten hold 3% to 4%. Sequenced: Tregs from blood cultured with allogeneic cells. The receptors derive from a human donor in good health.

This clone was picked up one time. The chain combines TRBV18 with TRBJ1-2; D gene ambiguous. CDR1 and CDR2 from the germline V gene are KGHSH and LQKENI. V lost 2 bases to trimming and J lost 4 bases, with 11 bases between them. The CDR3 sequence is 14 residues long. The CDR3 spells CASSPSPDTYGYTF. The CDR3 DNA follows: TGTGCCAGCTCACCATCGCCCGACACCTATGGCTACACCTTC.

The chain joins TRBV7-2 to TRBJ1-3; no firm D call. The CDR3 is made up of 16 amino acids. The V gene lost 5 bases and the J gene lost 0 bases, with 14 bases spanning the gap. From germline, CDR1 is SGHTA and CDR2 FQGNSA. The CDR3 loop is CASSQRAVRSGNTIYF. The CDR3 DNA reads TGTGCCAGCAGCCAGAGGGCGGTCCGCTCTGGAAACACCATATATTTT.

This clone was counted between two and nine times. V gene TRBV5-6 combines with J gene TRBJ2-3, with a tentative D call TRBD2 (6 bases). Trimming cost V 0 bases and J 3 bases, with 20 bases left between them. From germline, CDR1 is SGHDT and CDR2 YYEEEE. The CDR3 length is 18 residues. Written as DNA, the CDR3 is TGTGCCAGCAGCTTGGGGGGGTTTATTAGCGGAACAACAGATACGCAGTATTTT. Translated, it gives CASSLGGFISGTTDTQYF.

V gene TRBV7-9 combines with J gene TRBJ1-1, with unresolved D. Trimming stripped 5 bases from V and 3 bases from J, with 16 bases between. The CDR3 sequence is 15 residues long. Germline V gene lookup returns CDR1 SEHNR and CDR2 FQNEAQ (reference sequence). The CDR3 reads CASSPRRDLDTEAFF. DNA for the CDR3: TGTGCCAGCAGCCCTAGACGGGATTTGGACACTGAAGCTTTCTTT.

The CDR3 sequence is CASSLGSGAHGYTF. The CDR3 bases are TGTGCCAGCTCTCTCGGGTCGGGGGCCCATGGCTACACCTTC. The V gene is TRBV18, the J gene TRBJ1-2; a possible D gene is TRBD1 (6 bases). Germline V gives CDR1 KGHSH, CDR2 LQKENI. The V gene lost 6 bases and the J gene lost 6 bases, with 17 bases spanning the gap. The CDR3 loop spans 14 amino acids.

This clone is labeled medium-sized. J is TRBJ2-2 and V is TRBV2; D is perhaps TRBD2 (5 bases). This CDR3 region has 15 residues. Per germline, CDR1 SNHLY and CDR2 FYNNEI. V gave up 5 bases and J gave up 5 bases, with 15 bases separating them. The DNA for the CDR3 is TGTGCCAGCAGTTTGAGGGCGGGCTGGACCGGGGAGCTGTTTTTT. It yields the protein CASSLRAGWTGELFF.

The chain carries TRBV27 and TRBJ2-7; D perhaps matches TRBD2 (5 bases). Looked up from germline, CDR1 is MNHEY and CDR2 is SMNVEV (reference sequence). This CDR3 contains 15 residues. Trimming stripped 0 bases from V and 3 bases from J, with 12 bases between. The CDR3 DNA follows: TGTGCCAGCAGTTTATCTCTAAGAGGGAGCTACGAGCAGTACTTC. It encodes CASSLSLRGSYEQYF.

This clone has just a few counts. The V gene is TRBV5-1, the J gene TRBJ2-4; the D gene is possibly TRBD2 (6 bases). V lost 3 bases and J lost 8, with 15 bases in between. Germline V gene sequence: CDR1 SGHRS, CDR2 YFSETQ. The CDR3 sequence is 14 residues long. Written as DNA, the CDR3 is TGCGCCAGCAGCTACGGGACTCCCCGGGACATTCAGTACTTC. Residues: CASSYGTPRDIQYF. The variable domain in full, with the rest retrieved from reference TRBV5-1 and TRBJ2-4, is KAGVTQTPRYLIKTRGQQVTLSCSPISGHRSVSWYQQTPGQGLQFLFEYFSETQRNKGNFPGRFSGRQFSNSRSEMNVSTLELGDSALYLCASSYGTPRDIQYFGAGTRLSVL.

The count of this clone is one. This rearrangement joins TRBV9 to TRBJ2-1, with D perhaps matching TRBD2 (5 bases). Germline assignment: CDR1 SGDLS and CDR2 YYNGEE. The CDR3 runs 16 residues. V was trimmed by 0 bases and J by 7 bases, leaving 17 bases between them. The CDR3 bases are TGTGCCAGCAGCGTAGCGGGAACACTTCCTACTAATGAGCAGTTCTTC. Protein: CASSVAGTLPTNEQFF.

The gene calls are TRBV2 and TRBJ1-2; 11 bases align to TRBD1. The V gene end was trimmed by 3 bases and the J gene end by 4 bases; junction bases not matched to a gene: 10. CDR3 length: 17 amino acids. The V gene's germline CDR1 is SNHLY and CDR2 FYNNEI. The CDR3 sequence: CASSDPRTGGRIYGYTF. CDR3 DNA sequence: TGTGCCAGCAGTGACCCCCGGACAGGGGGCCGGATCTATGGCTACACCTTC.

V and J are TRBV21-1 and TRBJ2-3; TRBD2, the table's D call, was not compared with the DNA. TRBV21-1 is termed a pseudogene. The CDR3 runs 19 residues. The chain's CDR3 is CASSERLASGGVRTDTQYF. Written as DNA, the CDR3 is TGTGCCAGCAGCGAAAGGTTGGCTAGCGGGGGGGTACGCACAGATACGCAGTATTTT.

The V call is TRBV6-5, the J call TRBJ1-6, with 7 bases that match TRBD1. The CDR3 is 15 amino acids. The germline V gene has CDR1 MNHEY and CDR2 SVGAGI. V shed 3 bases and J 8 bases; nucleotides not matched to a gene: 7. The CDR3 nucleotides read TGTGCCAGCAGTTATAGTTGGGACAGACATTCACCCCTCCACTTT. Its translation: CASSYSWDRHSPLHF.

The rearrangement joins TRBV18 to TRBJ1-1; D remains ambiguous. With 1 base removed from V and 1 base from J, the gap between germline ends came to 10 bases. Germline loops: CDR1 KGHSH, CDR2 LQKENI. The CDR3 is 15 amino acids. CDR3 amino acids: CASSPLLRQNTEAFF. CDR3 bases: TGTGCCAGCTCACCACTCCTCAGACAGAACACTGAAGCTTTCTTT. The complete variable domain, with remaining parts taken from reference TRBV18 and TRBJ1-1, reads NAGVMQNPRHLVRRRGQEARLRCSPMKGHSHVYWYRQLPEEGLKFMVYLQKENIIDESGMPKERFSAEFPKEGPSILRIQQVVRGDSAAYFCASSPLLRQNTEAFFGQGTRLTVV.